A single sample is the source of the 27 T cell receptor beta chains below, sequenced in a study of response to subunit inactivated influenza vaccine. TCRdb re-analysed the RT-PCR reads in MiXCR, keeping a single row per CDR3 protein. The profile covers about 520,000 distinct CDR3 sequences, with approximately 10% appearing a single time and over 9.5% taken by the ten largest. The material sequenced was PBMCs from blood, taken roughly 48 days after vaccination. These TCRs come from a man over 45 who received an inactivated influenza vaccine.

The V call is TRBV7-9, the J call TRBJ2-7; 11 nucleotides align to TRBD1. The CDR3 sequence is 14 residues long. Germline CDR1 reads SEHNR; CDR2 reads FQNEAQ (reference sequence). V trimming: 6 bases; J trimming: 6 bases; junction bases outside the gene matches: 7. CDR3 coding DNA: TGTGCCAGCAGACCGGGACAGGGGGGTCTCGAGCAGTACTTC. Protein sequence: CASRPGQGGLEQYF.

This clonotype has ten or more counts. The gene calls are TRBV29-1 and TRBJ2-5; D gene uncertain. CDR3 length: 12 amino acids. The germline CDR1 and CDR2 sequences are SQVTM and ANQGSEA. Trimming removed 4 bases at V and 0 bases at J, with 6 bases between. The DNA of the CDR3 is TGCAGCGTTGGGTGGGACCAAGAGACCCAGTACTTC. It codes for CSVGWDQETQYF.

This clonotype was found many times. This chain uses TRBV6-1 with TRBJ2-7; D perhaps matches TRBD2 (6 bases). The CDR3 contains 16 residues. CDR1 and CDR2 from the germline V gene are MNHNS and SASEGT. Deletions cut 8 bases from V and 3 bases from J, with 23 bases between. The CDR3 loop reads CASRGIGDSIFYEQYF. The CDR3 DNA follows: TGTGCCAGCCGGGGTATTGGGGACTCTATATTCTACGAGCAGTACTTC.

This clonotype was recorded many times. The gene calls are TRBV4-2 and TRBJ1-1, with 7 nucleotides matching TRBD1. Germline V gene sequence: CDR1 LGHNA, CDR2 YNFKEQ. The J segment lost 1 base and the V segment lost 4 bases, leaving 6 bases of the junction unmatched. The CDR3 has 15 residues. The CDR3: CASSPWTGSNTEAFF. The CDR3 bases are TGTGCCAGCAGCCCGTGGACAGGATCGAACACTGAAGCTTTCTTT.

This clonotype was observed a handful of times. This sequence joins TRBV25-1 and TRBJ2-7; maybe TRBD1 (6 bases). This CDR3 comprises 9 residues. Germline assignment: CDR1 MGHDK and CDR2 SYGVNS. V was clipped by 8 bases and J by 11 bases, with 10 bases between them. CDR3 sequence: CASPRGKYF. In DNA form, the CDR3 reads TGTGCCAGCCCCAGGGGCAAGTACTTC.

J is TRBJ2-3 and V is TRBV15; 10 nucleotides line up with TRBD2. This CDR3 is 17 amino acids long. Looked up from germline, CDR1 is LNHNV and CDR2 is YYDKDF (reference sequence). V lost 2 bases to trimming and J lost 1 base; unmatched junction nucleotides: 6. The CDR3 bases are TGTGCCACCAGCAGAAGCAGAGGACTAGCGGGCACAGATACGCAGTATTTT. The encoded protein is CATSRSRGLAGTDTQYF.

In this sample, this clonotype turned up a few times. The V gene is TRBV7-6, the J gene TRBJ2-1; D possibly corresponds to TRBD2 (5 bases). Germline CDR1 is SGHVS and CDR2 is FNYEAQ. V was cut by 5 bases and J by 6 bases, with 11 bases left in between. This CDR3 is built from 13 residues. The CDR3: CASSASSGNEQFF. DNA of the CDR3: TGTGCCAGCAGCGCTTCAAGCGGCAATGAGCAGTTCTTC.

The rearrangement uses TRBV4-1 and TRBJ2-7, with D possibly being TRBD1 or TRBD2 (5 bases each). Trimming pared 1 base from V and 5 bases from J, leaving 15 bases between. The CDR3 spans 15 residues. Germline-derived CDR1 and CDR2 are MGHRA and YSYEKL. This chain's CDR3 is CASSQGDDGVNEQYF. Here the CDR3 DNA reads TGCGCCAGCAGCCAAGGGGACGACGGGGTGAACGAGCAGTACTTC.

There are many counts of this clonotype. The chain joins TRBV29-1 to TRBJ2-7; 8 bases agree with TRBD2. Unmatched junction bases numbered 11, after V lost 2 bases and J lost 2 bases. Germline V lookup: CDR1 SQVTM, CDR2 ANQGSEA. CDR3 length equals 16 residues. DNA of the CDR3: TGCAGCGTTGAACGACTTGGTACTAGCGGTACCTACGAGCAGTACTTC. Its translation: CSVERLGTSGTYEQYF.

This clonotype came up a few times. The chain recombines TRBV20-1 with TRBJ2-5; the D gene is possibly TRBD2 (6 bases). V lost 6 bases to trimming and J lost 8 bases, with 19 bases between them. Germline-derived CDR1 and CDR2 are DFQATT and SNEGSKA (reference sequence). This CDR3 spans 13 amino acids. The CDR3 reads CSAARTGEATQYF. The CDR3 DNA sequence: TGCAGTGCCGCCCGGACCGGGGAGGCAACCCAGTACTTC.

This clonotype was counted a few times. The chain has TRBV6-4 and TRBJ2-1, with D possibly being TRBD1 (6 bases). The CDR3 has 13 amino acids. Trimming pared 3 bases from V and 9 bases from J, leaving 12 bases between. CDR1 MRHNA and CDR2 SNTAGT come from the germline V gene. The CDR3: CASSEQGRGEQFF. CDR3 DNA sequence: TGTGCCAGCAGTGAACAGGGACGTGGTGAGCAGTTCTTC.

This clonotype was detected ten times or more. V is TRBV12-3 or TRBV12-4 and J is TRBJ1-5; 8 bases are shared with TRBD1. This CDR3 is 13 amino acids long. J lost 7 bases, V lost 1 base, and 0 bases had no gene match. The CDR3 DNA reads TGTGCCAGCAGTTTAGACAGGGGGCAGCCCCAGCATTTT. Amino acids: CASSLDRGQPQHF.

This clonotype was found many times. This rearrangement joins TRBV12-3 or TRBV12-4 to TRBJ2-2; no firm D call. Trimming left V 3 bases short and J 0 bases short, with 11 bases between. This CDR3 region has 16 residues. The CDR3 nucleotides are TGTGCCAGCAGTTTCGCACGACACCCGAACACCGGGGAGCTGTTTTTT. This encodes CASSFARHPNTGELFF.

This clonotype was recorded at least ten times. The rearrangement uses TRBV20-1 and TRBJ2-3, with 7 bases identical to TRBD2. V lost 4 bases and J lost 1; bases outside the gene matches: 2. Per germline, CDR1 DFQATT and CDR2 SNEGSKA (reference sequence). The CDR3 extends over 13 amino acids. CDR3 sequence (DNA): TGCAGTGCTACCCTAGCGGGCACAGATACGCAGTATTTT. The encoded protein is CSATLAGTDTQYF.

This clonotype was picked up many times. The chain links TRBV20-1 to TRBJ1-2, with no clear D. The CDR3 consists of 13 residues. Germline V gives CDR1 DFQATT, CDR2 SNEGSKA (reference sequence). V was shortened by 3 bases and J by 7 bases, with 15 bases between the two germline ends. This CDR3 is CSASGPVAPGYTF. The CDR3 nucleotides are TGCAGTGCTAGCGGGCCAGTAGCTCCTGGCTACACCTTC.

The chain links TRBV6-2 or TRBV6-3 to TRBJ2-1; 7 nucleotides match TRBD2. With V trimmed by 5 bases and J by 3 bases, 4 bases remained unmatched. The CDR3 has 14 residues. CDR1 and CDR2 from the germline V gene are MNHEY and SVGEGT. CDR3 nucleotides: TGTGCCAGCAGTCTACTAGCGTTCTACAATGAGCAGTTCTTC. It codes for CASSLLAFYNEQFF.

The V and J genes are TRBV20-1 and TRBJ1-5; D remains ambiguous. The CDR3 totals 16 residues. Germline CDR1 DFQATT, CDR2 SNEGSKA (reference sequence). Between the trimmed V and J ends, which lost 0 bases and 2 bases, there was a span of 14 bases. Here the CDR3 reads CSARDLAGMGNQPQHF. The CDR3 DNA reads TGCAGTGCTAGAGATCTTGCGGGTATGGGCAATCAGCCCCAGCATTTT.

This clonotype was counted many times. This rearrangement joins TRBV29-1 to TRBJ2-1, with 8 bases fitting TRBD1. This CDR3 has 12 residues. Germline loops: CDR1 SQVTM, CDR2 ANQGSEA. Trimming took 4 bases from V and 13 from J; bases not matched to a gene: 9. CDR3 nucleotides: TGCAGCGTTGTCGGGTCAGGGGGCATACAGTTCTTC. Translated, it gives CSVVGSGGIQFF.

CDR3 sequence: CASSFDRNYEQYF. CDR3 sequence (DNA): TGTGCCAGCAGCTTTGACAGGAACTACGAGCAGTACTTC. The gene calls are TRBV7-2 and TRBJ2-7; possible D gene TRBD1, 6 bases. V gave up 3 bases and J gave up 3 bases, with 9 bases separating them. The length of the CDR3 is 13 residues. Germline CDR1 is SGHTA and CDR2 is FQGNSA.

This clonotype was seen a handful of times. The rearrangement links TRBV7-3 to TRBJ2-6, with D unclear. This CDR3 is 15 amino acids long. Germline V gives CDR1 SGHTA, CDR2 FQGTGA. V shed 8 bases and J shed 1 base, with 12 bases lying between them. The CDR3 DNA is TGTGCCAGCGGACCCGGGTGGTCTGGGGCCAACGTCCTGACTTTC. This codes for CASGPGWSGANVLTF. The full variable domain, with the rest looked up from reference TRBV7-3 and TRBJ2-6, is GAGVSQTPSNKVTEKGKYVELRCDPISGHTALYWYRQSLGQGPEFLIYFQGTGAADDSGLPNDRFFAVRPEGSVSTLKIQRTERGDSAVYLCASGPGWSGANVLTFGAGSRLTVL.

J is TRBJ2-2 and V is TRBV24-1; D not resolved. Germline-derived CDR1 and CDR2 are KGHDR and SFDVKD. This CDR3 region has 15 residues. V was shortened by 3 bases and J by 8 bases, with 15 bases between the two germline ends. The CDR3 sequence is CATSDQRLLRGELFF. The DNA of the CDR3 is TGTGCCACCAGTGATCAACGACTGCTACGGGGGGAGCTGTTTTTT.

The rearrangement joins TRBV4-2 to TRBJ2-5; no clear D. This CDR3 is built from 16 residues. Germline assignment: CDR1 LGHNA and CDR2 YNFKEQ. V was trimmed by 0 bases and J by 4 bases, leaving 15 bases between them. CDR3 in amino acids: CASSQDGLGLGETQYF. CDR3 in DNA: TGTGCCAGCAGCCAAGATGGCCTGGGATTGGGAGAGACCCAGTACTTC.

This clonotype was counted a few times. Here the CDR3 DNA reads TGTGCCAGCAGCTACCAGTACAGCGGGGATGCAGATACGCAGTATTTT. It yields the protein CASSYQYSGDADTQYF. This chain joins TRBV13 and TRBJ2-3; 7 positions match TRBD2. In germline, CDR1 is PRHDT, CDR2 FYEKMQ (reference sequence). Trimming removed 4 bases from V and 4 bases from J; junction bases left unmatched: 11. This CDR3 has 16 residues.

J is TRBJ2-1 and V is TRBV9; the match to TRBD1 covers 9 bases. Germline CDR1 is SGDLS and CDR2 is YYNGEE. This CDR3 contains 17 residues. V lost 0 bases to trimming and J lost 6 bases; unmatched junction nucleotides: 10. CDR3 amino acids: CASSVGGGQGPTNEQFF. The CDR3 coding sequence is TGTGCCAGCAGCGTAGGGGGGGGACAGGGACCTACCAATGAGCAGTTCTTC.

This clonotype was seen more than once but under ten times. The rearrangement links TRBV27 to TRBJ1-1, with a possible D match to TRBD1 (5 bases). The ends were cut back, 3 bases at V and 0 bases at J, with 11 bases in the middle. This CDR3 contains 15 residues. Germline V lookup: CDR1 MNHEY, CDR2 SMNVEV (reference sequence). The CDR3 reads CASSFIGGVNTEAFF. The CDR3 nucleotides are TGTGCCAGCAGTTTCATAGGAGGGGTGAACACTGAAGCTTTCTTT.

This clonotype has only a few counts. This sequence joins TRBV15 and TRBJ1-5; D remains ambiguous. The CDR3 is 15 residues long. Trimming cost V 4 bases and J 4 bases, with 14 bases left between them. Looked up from germline, CDR1 is LNHNV and CDR2 is YYDKDF (reference sequence). The CDR3 protein is CATSTPDGLNQPQHF. The CDR3, as DNA: TGTGCCACCAGCACTCCGGACGGTCTGAATCAGCCCCAGCATTTT. The variable domain in full, with the rest retrieved from reference TRBV15 and TRBJ1-5, is DAMVIQNPRYQVTQFGKPVTLSCSQTLNHNVMYWYQQKSSQAPKLLFHYYDKDFNNEADTPDNFQSRRPNTSFCFLDIRSPGLGDTAMYLCATSTPDGLNQPQHFGDGTRLSIL.

This clonotype was seen many times. The chain employs TRBV5-1 and TRBJ2-7; possibly TRBD2 for D (6 bases). The CDR3 totals 15 residues. With 0 bases removed from V and 3 bases from J, the gap between germline ends came to 13 bases. Germline V gene data show CDR1 as SGHRS and CDR2 as YFSETQ. This CDR3 reads CASSLAEGSGYEQYF. The CDR3 DNA follows: TGCGCCAGCAGCTTGGCCGAGGGTAGCGGCTACGAGCAGTACTTC. Supplemented by reference TRBV5-1 and TRBJ2-7, the full variable domain reads KAGVTQTPRYLIKTRGQQVTLSCSPISGHRSVSWYQQTPGQGLQFLFEYFSETQRNKGNFPGRFSGRQFSNSRSEMNVSTLELGDSALYLCASSLAEGSGYEQYFGPGTRLTVT.